A selection of T cell receptor beta chains follows, all from one sample in a study of STAT5B mutations in CD4+ large granular lymphocyte leukemia. Produced via immunoSEQ multiplex PCR; TCRdb's table is partial and in-frame only. The sample holds more than 30,000 clones, about 81% seen once. The sample was CD4+ T cells from blood buffy coats. All receptors come from a human donor in good health. The CDR3 runs from the conserved cysteine through the conserved F or W. Fields, in order: CDR3 protein, clone size, J gene, V gene. Clone size, where shown, is once, few, many, or a class for clones that have expanded.

CDR3 protein: CASSLATSGGPNSPLHF
clone size: -
J gene: TRBJ1-6
V gene: TRBV7-6

CDR3 protein: CASSELLAGAGANVLTF
clone size: -
J gene: TRBJ2-6
V gene: TRBV25-1

CDR3 protein: CASSSGQGGSNQPQHF
clone size: few
J gene: TRBJ1-5
V gene: TRBV28

CDR3 protein: CASSLQENEAFF
clone size: few
J gene: TRBJ1-1
V gene: TRBV11-2

CDR3 protein: CASSLTRGAGELFF
clone size: -
J gene: TRBJ2-2
V gene: TRBV7-3

CDR3 protein: CASRNPRTRSTDTQYF
clone size: -
J gene: TRBJ2-3
V gene: TRBV5-5

CDR3 protein: CAWSVDRTVSGYTF
clone size: -
J gene: TRBJ1-2
V gene: TRBV30

CDR3 protein: CASSPGQANSPLHF
clone size: -
J gene: TRBJ1-6
V gene: TRBV7-9

CDR3 protein: CASTVTGGNTQYF
clone size: -
J gene: TRBJ2-3
V gene: TRBV27

CDR3 protein: CASSLTAGGEGLAKNIQYF
clone size: -
J gene: TRBJ2-4
V gene: TRBV28

CDR3 protein: CASSVHGGGSKGGELFF
clone size: -
J gene: TRBJ2-2
V gene: TRBV9

CDR3 protein: CATRGGESGQETQYF
clone size: once
J gene: TRBJ2-5
V gene: TRBV19

CDR3 protein: CASSLGGRLGETQYF
clone size: -
J gene: TRBJ2-5
V gene: TRBV7-9

CDR3 protein: CASSRTGDTDTQYF
clone size: -
J gene: TRBJ2-3
V gene: TRBV7-6

CDR3 protein: CASSQEWTSQGTKEAFF
clone size: few
J gene: TRBJ1-1
V gene: TRBV4-3

CDR3 protein: CASSLSPSGANVLTF
clone size: -
J gene: TRBJ2-6
V gene: TRBV7-9

CDR3 protein: CASSLNSGGYNEQFF
clone size: -
J gene: TRBJ2-1
V gene: TRBV5-4

CDR3 protein: CAIRPGLAGVQEQYF
clone size: -
J gene: TRBJ2-7
V gene: TRBV10-3

CDR3 protein: CASSLSTGTEQFF
clone size: -
J gene: TRBJ2-1
V gene: TRBV7-2

CDR3 protein: CASSLDRGIDSPLHF
clone size: -
J gene: TRBJ1-6
V gene: TRBV6-1

CDR3 protein: CASIKGAGSYEQYF
clone size: -
J gene: TRBJ2-7
V gene: TRBV21-1

CDR3 protein: CASSLGPQGRGGYGYTF
clone size: -
J gene: TRBJ1-2
V gene: TRBV7-8

CDR3 protein: CASTDPNTGELFF
clone size: -
J gene: TRBJ2-2
V gene: TRBV27

CDR3 protein: CASRARMDTQYF
clone size: -
J gene: TRBJ2-3
V gene: TRBV6-1

CDR3 protein: CSASGRGGQYF
clone size: -
J gene: TRBJ2-7
V gene: TRBV20-1

CDR3 protein: CASSYPRDRQKLFF
clone size: -
J gene: TRBJ1-4
V gene: TRBV28

CDR3 protein: CASSLGGQTYEQYF
clone size: -
J gene: TRBJ2-7
V gene: TRBV11-2

CDR3 protein: CASSSNGGLSYEQYF
clone size: -
J gene: TRBJ2-7
V gene: TRBV7-9

CDR3 protein: CATESGIQETQYF
clone size: -
J gene: TRBJ2-5
V gene: TRBV18

CDR3 protein: CASSQEFGRLAGGAGELFF
clone size: -
J gene: TRBJ2-2
V gene: TRBV4-1

CDR3 protein: CASNLWGGGYTF
clone size: few
J gene: TRBJ1-2
V gene: TRBV6-1

CDR3 protein: CASSPRTAYNEQFF
clone size: once
J gene: TRBJ2-1
V gene: TRBV9

CDR3 protein: CASSLEGGNNYGYTF
clone size: -
J gene: TRBJ1-2
V gene: TRBV7-8

CDR3 protein: CASSIGPTSNRPGELFF
clone size: -
J gene: TRBJ2-2
V gene: TRBV19

CDR3 protein: CASSLETGGVQPQHF
clone size: few
J gene: TRBJ1-5
V gene: TRBV5-1

CDR3 protein: CASSYSPGGYTF
clone size: -
J gene: TRBJ1-2
V gene: TRBV6-6

CDR3 protein: CASSAQSNQPQHF
clone size: -
J gene: TRBJ1-5
V gene: TRBV11-2

CDR3 protein: CASLTGNDNEQFF
clone size: -
J gene: TRBJ2-1
V gene: TRBV18